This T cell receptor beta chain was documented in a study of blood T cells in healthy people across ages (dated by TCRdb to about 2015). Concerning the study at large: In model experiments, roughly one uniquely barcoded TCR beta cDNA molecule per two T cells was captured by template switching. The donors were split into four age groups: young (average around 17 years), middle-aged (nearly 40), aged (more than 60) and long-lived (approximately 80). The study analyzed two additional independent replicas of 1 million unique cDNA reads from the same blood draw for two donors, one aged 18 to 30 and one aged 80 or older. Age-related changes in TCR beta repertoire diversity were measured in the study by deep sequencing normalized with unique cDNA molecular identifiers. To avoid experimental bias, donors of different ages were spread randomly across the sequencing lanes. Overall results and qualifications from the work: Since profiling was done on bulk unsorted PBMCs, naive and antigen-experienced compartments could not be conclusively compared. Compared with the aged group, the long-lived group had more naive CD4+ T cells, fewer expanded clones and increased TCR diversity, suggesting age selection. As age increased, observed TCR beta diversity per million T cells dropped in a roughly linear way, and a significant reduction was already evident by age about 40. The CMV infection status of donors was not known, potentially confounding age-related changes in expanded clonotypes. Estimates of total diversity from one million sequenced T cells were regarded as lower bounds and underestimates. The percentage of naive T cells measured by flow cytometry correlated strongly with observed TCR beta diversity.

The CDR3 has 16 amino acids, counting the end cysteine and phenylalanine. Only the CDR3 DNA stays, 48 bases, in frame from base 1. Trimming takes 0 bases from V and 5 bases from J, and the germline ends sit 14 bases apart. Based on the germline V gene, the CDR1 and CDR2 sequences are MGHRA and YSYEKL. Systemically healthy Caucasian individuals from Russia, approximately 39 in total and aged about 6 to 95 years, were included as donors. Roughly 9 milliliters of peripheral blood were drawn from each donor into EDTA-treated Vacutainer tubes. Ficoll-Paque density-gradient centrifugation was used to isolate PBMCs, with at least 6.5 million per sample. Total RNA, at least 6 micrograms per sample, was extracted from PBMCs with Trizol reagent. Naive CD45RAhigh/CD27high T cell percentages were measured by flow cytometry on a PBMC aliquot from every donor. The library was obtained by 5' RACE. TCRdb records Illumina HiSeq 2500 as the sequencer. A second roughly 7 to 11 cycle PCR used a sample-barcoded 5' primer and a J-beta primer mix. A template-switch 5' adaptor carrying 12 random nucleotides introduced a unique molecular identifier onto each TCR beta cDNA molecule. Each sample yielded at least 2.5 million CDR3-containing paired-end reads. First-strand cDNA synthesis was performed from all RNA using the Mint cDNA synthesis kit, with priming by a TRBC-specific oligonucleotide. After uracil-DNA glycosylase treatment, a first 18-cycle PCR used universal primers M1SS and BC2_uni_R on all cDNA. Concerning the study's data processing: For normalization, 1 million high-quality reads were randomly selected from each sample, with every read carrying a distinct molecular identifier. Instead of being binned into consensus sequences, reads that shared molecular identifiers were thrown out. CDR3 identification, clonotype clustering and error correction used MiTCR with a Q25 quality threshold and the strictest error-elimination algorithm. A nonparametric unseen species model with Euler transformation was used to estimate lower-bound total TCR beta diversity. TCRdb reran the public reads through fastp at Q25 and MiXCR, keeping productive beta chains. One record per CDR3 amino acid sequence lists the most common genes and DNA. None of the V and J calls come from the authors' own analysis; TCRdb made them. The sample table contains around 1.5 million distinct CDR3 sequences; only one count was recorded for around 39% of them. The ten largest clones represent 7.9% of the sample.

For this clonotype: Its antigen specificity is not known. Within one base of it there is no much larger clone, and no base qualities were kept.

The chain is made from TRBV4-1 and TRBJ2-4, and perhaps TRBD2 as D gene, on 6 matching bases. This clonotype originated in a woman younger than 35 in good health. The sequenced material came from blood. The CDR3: CASSQEPRDSQNIQYF. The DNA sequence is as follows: TGCGCCAGCAGCCAAGAACCTCGGGACTCACAAAACATTCAGTACTTC.